This TCR beta chain was captured by sequencing in a study of cytomegalovirus exposure and HLA in healthy donors (dated by TCRdb to 2015 to 2018). About the investigation overall: An earlier analysis of some 550 of the donors reported approximately 290 Gb of sequence data and more than 90 million unique TCR beta sequences from some 180 million T cells. An early release covering more than 500 HLA-typed donors comprised roughly 300 gigabases of sequencing data and around 80 million unique TCR sequences. The genetic ancestry cluster associated with self-reported Caucasian donors included approximately 85% of the 300 to 450 genotyped donors. The study was designed to test whether signatures of past pathogen exposure could be identified by cataloging public T cell receptors. The study profiled the T cell repertoires of hundreds of subjects by immunosequencing and related them to cytomegalovirus serostatus. Besides the first cohort of approximately 670 subjects, a separate validation cohort made up of roughly 120 different subjects was used. To predict cytomegalovirus infection status, the study combined high-throughput TCR immunosequencing, statistical association of individual TCRs with disease status, and machine learning. To study patterns of TCR occurrence, a later analysis re-analyzed previously published TCR beta repertoires from just over 650 donors and added high-resolution HLA genotyping. In the later analysis, no new phenotypic data were used to find candidate immune exposures; instead, reliance was placed on TCR beta sequences and their occurrence across donors. An earlier analysis of 587 of the donors used high-throughput TCR beta sequencing to judge whether each TCR beta V gene segment behaved as functional or pseudogenic. Donor age, sex, ethnicity and CMV serostatus were compiled together with the repertoire data. Genome-wide SNP genotypes for about 65% of the 666 donors were used in a later genetic analysis, which treated that subset as a discovery cohort. Every discovery cohort repertoire had been produced on one sequencing platform. HLA typing covered class I and class II loci at four-digit resolution. The number of typed donors differed by locus: roughly 629-640 for A, B, C, DRB1 and DQB1; approximately 530 for DQA1; approximately 600 for DPA1; and some 470 for DPB1. A handful of DR-DQ haplotypes were handled as single units for association and clustering because linkage in the cohort was strong. Across about 370 genotyped donors of the cohort, an average of 235,054 unique TCR beta nucleotide sequences per donor were sequenced, and 15% to 20% of those sequences were non-productive.

Comments on this clone: What antigen it recognizes has not been identified.

Overall study results and their limits: In a later genetic analysis, a missense DCLRE1C variant was associated with V-gene and J-gene trimming of TCR beta chains, and the association was replicated in an independent cohort. A further reported finding was that TCR beta sequences accurately predicted the HLA-A and HLA-B alleles for most subjects in the first cohort. Compared with the approximately 670-donor mean, donors in an Asian-associated ancestry cluster had fewer N-insertions in productive TCRs, according to a later genetic analysis. A later analysis associated 16,951 TCR beta sequences with specific HLA alleles at a false discovery rate of 0.05. The only immune exposure information available for the cohort was CMV serostatus. Because some donors lacked HLA typing at each locus, the association tests relied only on the typed subset. Correlated functional status among segregating V segments might be attributable to linkage disequilibrium, but an unknown experimental factor could not be ruled out. In a later analysis, the rate of TCR association differed among HLA loci, with DRB1 alleles having the most associated TCRs and HLA-C alleles having the fewest. In this cohort, only TCR beta chains were sequenced, and detectable features were limited by the absence of alpha or paired-chain data. Presence/absence analyses assumed roughly uniform sequencing depth across donors, an assumption that may not hold. A total of fewer than 200 TCR beta chains were listed by the study as associated with cytomegalovirus. A later analysis reported that several top co-occurrence clusters appeared linked to parvovirus B19, influenza, CMV and Epstein-Barr virus. According to a later analysis, most CMV-associated TCR beta chains appeared to be HLA-restricted, and the HLA associations seemed to be driven largely by CMV exposure. The sequencing pipeline was judged likely to have produced a cluster of highly shared sequence variants as a technical artifact. While some public TCRs were present in many individuals, most TCR sequences turned up only very rarely across donors. Broadly in line with IMGT annotations, most TCR beta V segments showed up in productive rearrangements about 87% or about 30% of the time in an earlier analysis of 450 to 750 of the donors. When HLA alleles, especially DR and DQ, strongly co-occurred, attributing TCR associations to individual alleles was difficult. Some IMGT-functional V segments, including TRBV6-2 and TRBV6-3, could not be told apart with the 87-base-pair reads, so those segments were excluded. In a later analysis, HLA-associated TCR beta chains showed more clonal expansion and lower generation probabilities than non-associated chains that were equally common. It was suggested by the authors that the approach could potentially be generalized to other disease states and immunological phenotypes. The earlier analysis of approximately 560 of the donors excluded some 15 rarely observed V segments, including chromosome 9 orphons, because counts were too low. In both the original and validation cohorts, the classifier was reported to diagnose cytomegalovirus status with high specificity and sensitivity. In vitro tests confirmed that three of the cytomegalovirus-associated TCR beta chains recognize cytomegalovirus antigens.

Reading from cysteine to phenylalanine, the CDR3 counts 15 amino acids. The kept DNA is CDR3 alone, 45 bases in frame from the first base. According to the germline V gene, CDR1 reads SGHTA and CDR2 reads FQGNSA. V trim: 4 bases; J trim: 5 bases; unmatched bases: 6. Library preparation used the immunoSEQ multiplex PCR assay. For the multiplex PCR, a mixture combining 60 forward primers for TCR Vbeta segments and 13 reverse primers for TCR Jbeta segments was used. A multiplex PCR assay on genomic DNA amplified the CDR3 region of rearranged TCR beta genes. On the Illumina HiSeq System, the amplified TCR beta libraries were sequenced as 87-base-pair reads. In the authors' own workflow: A later analysis tallied roughly 78 million unique TCR beta chains across the 600 to 700 repertoires, and around 9.9 million of those chains were shared by two or more donors. Raw reads were error-corrected and collapsed into unique sequences by a nearest-neighbor algorithm in which closely related sequences were merged to remove PCR and sequencing errors. To assign V, D and J gene segments, CDR3 sequences were aligned to IMGT reference sequences. For a sequence to be retained, at least a six-nucleotide match to both a V gene segment and a J gene segment was required. Rearrangements were classified as productive when the CDR3 lacked stop codons and remained in frame with V and J, and all other rearrangements were classified as non-productive. Following IMGT convention, CDR3 was defined as the stretch from the second conserved V-encoded cysteine up to the conserved J-encoded phenylalanine. In an earlier analysis of 500 to 650 of the donors, sequences lacking an unambiguous match to a single V gene segment were excluded. In an earlier analysis of around 590 of the donors, a V segment was called functional when productive rearrangements were above 56.7%, and segregating when the standard deviation between donors exceeded 5%. A statistical classification framework was built to diagnose cytomegalovirus status from the catalog of TCR beta chain sequences. In a later analysis, TCR nucleotide sequences were compared against IMGT/GENE-DB human TR gene sequences so that V and J genes could be assigned. A later analysis assigned CDR3 sequences and most-parsimonious VDJ recombination scenarios with the TCRdist pipeline. In a later analysis, every TCR beta chain was defined by the combination of its CDR3 amino acid sequence and its V-gene family, and reads without a unique V-gene family were dropped. To address suspected cross-contamination and a sequencing artifact, a later analysis removed around 590 highly shared, low-generation-probability nucleotide sequences. In a later analysis, a clonal expansion index was calculated for each public chain from normalized within-repertoire ranks of inferred template counts. Generation probabilities in a later analysis came from a VDJ recombination model fitted to out-of-frame rearrangements, and those results were checked against IGoR. In a later analysis, TCR-TCR, TCR-HLA and TCR-CMV co-occurrence was scored with hypergeometric tests, and a repertoire-size bias correction was applied to TCR pairs. In a later analysis, false discovery rates were estimated by permuting HLA or CMV assignments 20 times. In a later analysis, co-occurring TCRs were grouped using DBSCAN, and TCRdist sequence similarity was added for clustering within HLA-allele-positive subsets. Co-occurrence clustering excluded repertoires with fewer than 30,000 or more than 120,000 public chains, plus five with anomalous nucleotide sharing. Sourced from immuneACCESS, this table was stored by TCRdb with only in-frame sequences that have V and J called. A share of the clones is absent; for the studies checked, an unresolved V gene accounts for under half, and the remainder has no known explanation. D and trimming were read from the DNA, whereas the V and J calls and clone size are those reported in that table. The sample table holds 150,000 or so clones. The ten largest clones represent approximately 1.8% of the sample.

The cohort was made up of roughly 670 healthy bone marrow donors. Cohort members were all nominally healthy when sampled, although unrecorded immune exposures were likely present. The donor tested CMV seronegative, placing the donor among the 352 seronegative members of the cohort. A peripheral blood sample was provided by each donor, and peripheral blood mononuclear cells were used for TCR beta sequencing. The Qiagen DNeasy Blood Extraction Kit was used to extract genomic DNA from the blood cell samples. Recombination joined TRBV7-2 with TRBJ2-2; 8 junctional bases match TRBD2. The sequence came from a man aged 18 to 29 in good health and CMV-seronegative. Specimen: PBMCs. The DNA is as follows: TGTGCCAGCAGCTCGTCGGGACTAGGTACCGGGGAGCTGTTTTTT. Translation gives CASSSSGLGTGELFF.